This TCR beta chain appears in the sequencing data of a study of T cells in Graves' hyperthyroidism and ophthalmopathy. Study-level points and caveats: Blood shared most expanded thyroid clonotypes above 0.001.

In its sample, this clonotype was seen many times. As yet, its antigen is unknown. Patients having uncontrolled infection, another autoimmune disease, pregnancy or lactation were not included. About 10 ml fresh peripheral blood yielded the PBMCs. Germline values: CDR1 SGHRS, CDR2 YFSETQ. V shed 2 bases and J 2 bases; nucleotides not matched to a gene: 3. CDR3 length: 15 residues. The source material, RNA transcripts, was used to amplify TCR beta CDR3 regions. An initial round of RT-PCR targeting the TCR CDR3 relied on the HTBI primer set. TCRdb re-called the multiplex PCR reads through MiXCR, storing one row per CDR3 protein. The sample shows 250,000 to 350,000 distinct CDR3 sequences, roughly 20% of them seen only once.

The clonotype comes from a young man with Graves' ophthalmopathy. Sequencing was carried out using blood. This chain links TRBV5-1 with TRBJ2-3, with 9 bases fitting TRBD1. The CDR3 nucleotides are TGCGCCAGCAGCTTCCGGACAGGGGACACAGATACGCAGTATTTT. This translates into CASSFRTGDTDTQYF.